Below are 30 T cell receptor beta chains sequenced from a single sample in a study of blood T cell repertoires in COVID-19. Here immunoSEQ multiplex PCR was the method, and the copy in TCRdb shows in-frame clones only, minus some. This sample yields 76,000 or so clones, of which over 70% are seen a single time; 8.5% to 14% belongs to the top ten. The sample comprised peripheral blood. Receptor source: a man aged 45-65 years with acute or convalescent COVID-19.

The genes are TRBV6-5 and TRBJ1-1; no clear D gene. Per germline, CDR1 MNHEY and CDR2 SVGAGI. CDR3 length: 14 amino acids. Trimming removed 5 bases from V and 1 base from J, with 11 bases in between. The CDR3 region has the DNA TGTGCCAGCAGTCCGAGACTGAGGAACACTGAAGCTTTCTTT. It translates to CASSPRLRNTEAFF.

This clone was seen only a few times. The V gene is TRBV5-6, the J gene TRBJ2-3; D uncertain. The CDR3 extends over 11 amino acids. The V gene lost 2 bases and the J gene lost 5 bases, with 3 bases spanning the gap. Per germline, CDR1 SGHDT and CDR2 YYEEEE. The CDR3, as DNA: TGTGCCAGCAGCTTTAGAGATACGCAGTATTTT. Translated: CASSFRDTQYF.

The CDR3: CASSPGQGVFYEQYF. Written as DNA, the CDR3 is TGTGCCAGCAGCCCTGGACAGGGAGTTTTTTACGAGCAGTACTTC. This chain uses TRBV7-2 with TRBJ2-7; 8 nucleotides match TRBD1. V was pared by 5 bases and J by 4 bases, with 10 bases of the junction left unmatched. CDR1 is SGHTA and CDR2 is FQGNSA in the germline V gene. The length of the CDR3 is 15 residues.

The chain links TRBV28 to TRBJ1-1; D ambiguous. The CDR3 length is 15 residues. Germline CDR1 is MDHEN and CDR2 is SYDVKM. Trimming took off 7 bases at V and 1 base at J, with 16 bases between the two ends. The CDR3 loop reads CASTPRRGWNTEAFF. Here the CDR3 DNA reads TGTGCCAGCACTCCGCGGCGGGGATGGAACACTGAAGCTTTCTTT.

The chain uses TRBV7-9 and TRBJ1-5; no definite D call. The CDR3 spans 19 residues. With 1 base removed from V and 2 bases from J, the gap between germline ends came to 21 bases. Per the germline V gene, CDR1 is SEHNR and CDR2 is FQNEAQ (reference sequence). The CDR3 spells CASSLDSGGGLWGNQPQHF. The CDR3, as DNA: TGTGCCAGCAGCTTAGATAGTGGTGGCGGGCTGTGGGGCAATCAGCCCCAGCATTTT.

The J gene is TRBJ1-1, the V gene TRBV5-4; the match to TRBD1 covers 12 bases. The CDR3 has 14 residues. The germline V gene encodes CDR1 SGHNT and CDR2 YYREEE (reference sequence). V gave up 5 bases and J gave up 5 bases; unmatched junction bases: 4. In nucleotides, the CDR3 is TGTGCCAGCAGACGGGACAGGGGGCGAACTGAAGCTTTCTTT. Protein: CASRRDRGRTEAFF.

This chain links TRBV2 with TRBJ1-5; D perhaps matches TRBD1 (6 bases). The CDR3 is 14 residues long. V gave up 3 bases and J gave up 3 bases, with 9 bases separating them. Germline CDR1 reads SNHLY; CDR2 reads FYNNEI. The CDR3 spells CASSETGNNQPQHF. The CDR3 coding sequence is TGTGCCAGCAGTGAGACAGGTAACAATCAGCCCCAGCATTTT.

Here the CDR3 reads CASSGGLNTEAFF. The CDR3 DNA is TGTGCCAGCAGTGGAGGTTTGAACACTGAAGCTTTCTTT. The chain links TRBV9 to TRBJ1-1, with unresolved D. Germline CDR1 reads SGDLS; CDR2 reads YYNGEE. The V and J ends lost 5 bases and 0 bases respectively, with 8 bases between them. This CDR3 is built from 13 residues.

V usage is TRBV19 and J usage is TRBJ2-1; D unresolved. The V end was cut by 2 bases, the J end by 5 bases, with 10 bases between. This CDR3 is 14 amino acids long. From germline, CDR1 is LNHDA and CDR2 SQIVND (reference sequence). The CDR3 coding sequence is TGTGCCAGTAGTATATTAGCTTCCGACAATGAGCAGTTCTTC. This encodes CASSILASDNEQFF.

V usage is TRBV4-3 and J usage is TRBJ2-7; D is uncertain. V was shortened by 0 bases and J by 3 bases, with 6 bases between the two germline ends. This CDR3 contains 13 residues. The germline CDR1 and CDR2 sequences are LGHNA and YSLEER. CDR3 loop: CASSQDRSYEQYF. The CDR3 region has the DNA TGCGCCAGCAGCCAAGATCGGAGCTACGAGCAGTACTTC.

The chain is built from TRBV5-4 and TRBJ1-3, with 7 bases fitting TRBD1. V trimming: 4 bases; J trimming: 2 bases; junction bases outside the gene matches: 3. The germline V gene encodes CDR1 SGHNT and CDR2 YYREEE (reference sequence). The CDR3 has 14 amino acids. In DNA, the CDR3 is TGTGCCAGCAGCACAGGGGCGGCTGGAAACACCATATATTTT. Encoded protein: CASSTGAAGNTIYF. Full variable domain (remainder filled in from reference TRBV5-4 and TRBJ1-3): ETGVTQSPTHLIKTRGQQVTLRCSSQSGHNTVSWYQQALGQGPQFIFQYYREEENGRGNFPPRFSGLQFPNYSSELNVNALELDDSALYLCASSTGAAGNTIYFGEGSWLTVV.

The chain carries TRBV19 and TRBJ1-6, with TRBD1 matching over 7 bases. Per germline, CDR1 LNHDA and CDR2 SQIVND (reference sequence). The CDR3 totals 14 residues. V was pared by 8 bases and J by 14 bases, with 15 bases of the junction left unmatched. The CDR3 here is CASRTSTGAGALHF. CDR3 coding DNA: TGTGCCAGTCGTACTTCCACAGGGGCTGGAGCCCTCCACTTT.

For the CDR3, the DNA is TGTGCCAGCAGCTTAGAGACAGTCTCCTACAATGAGCAGTTCTTC. This gives the protein CASSLETVSYNEQFF. The chain joins TRBV11-3 to TRBJ2-1, with D possibly being TRBD1 (5 bases). V was shortened by 0 bases and J by 0 bases, with 6 bases between the two germline ends. This CDR3 spans 15 amino acids. Germline V CDR1 and CDR2: SGHNT, YENEEA.

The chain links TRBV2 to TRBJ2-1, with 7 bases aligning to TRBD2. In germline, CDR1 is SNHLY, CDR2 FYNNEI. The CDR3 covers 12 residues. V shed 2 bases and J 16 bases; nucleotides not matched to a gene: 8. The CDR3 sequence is CASSERREIQFF. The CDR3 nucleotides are TGTGCCAGCAGTGAACGGCGGGAGATTCAATTCTTC.

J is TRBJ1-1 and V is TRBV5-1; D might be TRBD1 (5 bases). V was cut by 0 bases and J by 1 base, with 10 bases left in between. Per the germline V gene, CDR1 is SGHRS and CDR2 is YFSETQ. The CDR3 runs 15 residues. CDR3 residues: CASSLGQGGNTEAFF. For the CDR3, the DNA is TGCGCCAGCAGCTTGGGTCAGGGTGGGAACACTGAAGCTTTCTTT.

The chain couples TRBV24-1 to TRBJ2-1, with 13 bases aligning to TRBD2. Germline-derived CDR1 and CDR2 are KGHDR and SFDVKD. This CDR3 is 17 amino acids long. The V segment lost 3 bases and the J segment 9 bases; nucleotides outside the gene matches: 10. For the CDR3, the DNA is TGTGCCACCAGTGATATTGGACTAGCGGGGGCCAGCGGTGAGCAGTTCTTC. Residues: CATSDIGLAGASGEQFF.

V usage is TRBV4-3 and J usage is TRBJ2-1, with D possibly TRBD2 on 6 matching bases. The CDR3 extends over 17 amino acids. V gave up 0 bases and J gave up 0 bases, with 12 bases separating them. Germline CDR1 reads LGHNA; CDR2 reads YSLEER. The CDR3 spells CASSQESDGSSYNEQFF. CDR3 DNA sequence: TGCGCCAGCAGCCAAGAATCCGACGGGAGCTCCTACAATGAGCAGTTCTTC.

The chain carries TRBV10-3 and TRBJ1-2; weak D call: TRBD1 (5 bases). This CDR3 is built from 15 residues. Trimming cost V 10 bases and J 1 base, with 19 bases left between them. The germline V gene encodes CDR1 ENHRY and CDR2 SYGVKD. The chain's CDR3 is CATRTPLSSNYGYTF. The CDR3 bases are TGTGCCACCCGGACACCCCTAAGCAGTAACTATGGCTACACCTTC.

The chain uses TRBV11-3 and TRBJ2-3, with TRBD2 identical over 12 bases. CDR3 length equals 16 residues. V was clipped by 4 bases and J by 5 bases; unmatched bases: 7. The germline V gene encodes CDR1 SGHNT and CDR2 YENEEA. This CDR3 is CASSWGLAGGGDTQYF. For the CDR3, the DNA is TGTGCCAGCAGCTGGGGGCTAGCGGGAGGGGGAGATACGCAGTATTTT.

Written as DNA, the CDR3 is TGTGCCACCAGCAGGGGACAGCGGGTAATGGCGCAGCCCCAGCATTTT. Its translation: CATSRGQRVMAQPQHF. This chain links TRBV15 with TRBJ1-5; 7 bases agree with TRBD1. Germline V gene data show CDR1 as LNHNV and CDR2 as YYDKDF (reference sequence). J lost 7 bases, V lost 3 bases, and 12 bases had no gene match. This CDR3 comprises 16 residues.

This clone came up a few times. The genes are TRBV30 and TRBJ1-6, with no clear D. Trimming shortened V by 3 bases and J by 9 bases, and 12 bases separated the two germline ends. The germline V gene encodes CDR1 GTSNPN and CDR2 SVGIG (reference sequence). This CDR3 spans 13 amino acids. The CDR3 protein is CAWRGMSSSPLHF. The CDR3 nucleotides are TGTGCCTGGAGGGGCATGTCGAGTTCACCCCTCCACTTT. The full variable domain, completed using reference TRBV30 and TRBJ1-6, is SQTIHQWPATLVQPVGSPLSLECTVEGTSNPNLYWYRQAAGRGLQLLFYSVGIGQISSEVPQNLSASRPQDRQFILSSKKLLLSDSGFYLCAWRGMSSSPLHFGNGTRLTVT.

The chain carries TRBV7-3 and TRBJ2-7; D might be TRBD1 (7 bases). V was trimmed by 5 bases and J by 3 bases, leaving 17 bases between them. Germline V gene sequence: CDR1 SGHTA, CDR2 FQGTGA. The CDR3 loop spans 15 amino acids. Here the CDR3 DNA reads TGTGCCAGCAGCCCCACGGGGGACAGCCTCTACGAGCAGTACTTC. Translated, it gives CASSPTGDSLYEQYF.

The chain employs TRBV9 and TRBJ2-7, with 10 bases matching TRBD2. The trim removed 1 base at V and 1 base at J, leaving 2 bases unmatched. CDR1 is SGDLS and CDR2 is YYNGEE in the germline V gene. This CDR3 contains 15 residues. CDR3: CASSVSGGDSYEQYF. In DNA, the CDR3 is TGTGCCAGCAGCGTAAGCGGGGGGGATTCCTACGAGCAGTACTTC.

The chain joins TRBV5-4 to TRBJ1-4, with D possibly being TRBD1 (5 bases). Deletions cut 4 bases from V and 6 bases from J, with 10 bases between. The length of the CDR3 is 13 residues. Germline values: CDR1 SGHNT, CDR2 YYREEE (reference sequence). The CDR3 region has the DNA TGTGCCAGCAGCCGGGGGGGGGATGAAAAACTGTTTTTT. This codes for CASSRGGDEKLFF.

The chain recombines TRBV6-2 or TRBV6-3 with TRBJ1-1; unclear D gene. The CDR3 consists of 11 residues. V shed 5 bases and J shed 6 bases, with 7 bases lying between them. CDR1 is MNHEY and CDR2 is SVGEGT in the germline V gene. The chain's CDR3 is CASSRVSEAFF. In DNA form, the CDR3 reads TGTGCCAGCAGTCGAGTTTCTGAAGCTTTCTTT.

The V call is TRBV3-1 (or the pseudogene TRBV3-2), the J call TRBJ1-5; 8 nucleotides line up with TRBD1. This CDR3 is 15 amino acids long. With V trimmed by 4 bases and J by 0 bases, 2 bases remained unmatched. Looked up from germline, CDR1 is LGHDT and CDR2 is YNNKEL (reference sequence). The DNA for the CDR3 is TGTGCCAGCAGCCTGGGACAGGCTAGCAATCAGCCCCAGCATTTT. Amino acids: CASSLGQASNQPQHF.

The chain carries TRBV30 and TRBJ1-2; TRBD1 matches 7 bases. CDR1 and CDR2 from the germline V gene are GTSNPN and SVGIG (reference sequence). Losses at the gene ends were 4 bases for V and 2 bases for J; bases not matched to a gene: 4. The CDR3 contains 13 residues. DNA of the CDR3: TGTGCCTGGACGGGACAGTTCAACTATGGCTACACCTTC. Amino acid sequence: CAWTGQFNYGYTF.

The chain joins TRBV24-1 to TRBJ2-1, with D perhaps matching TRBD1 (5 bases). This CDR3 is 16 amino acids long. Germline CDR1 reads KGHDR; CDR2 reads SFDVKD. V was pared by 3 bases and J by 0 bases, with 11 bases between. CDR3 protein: CATSDTDSSSYNEQFF. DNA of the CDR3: TGTGCCACCAGTGATACAGACAGCAGCTCCTACAATGAGCAGTTCTTC.

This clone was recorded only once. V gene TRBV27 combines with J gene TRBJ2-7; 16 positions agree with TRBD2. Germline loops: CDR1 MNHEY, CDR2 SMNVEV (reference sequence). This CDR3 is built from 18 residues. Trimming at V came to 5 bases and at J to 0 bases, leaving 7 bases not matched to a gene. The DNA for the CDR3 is TGTGCCAGCAGTACTAAGGGACTAGCGGGAGGGCCCTCCTACGAGCAGTACTTC. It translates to CASSTKGLAGGPSYEQYF.

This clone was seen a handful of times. CDR3: CASSFGSRGSPLHF. In nucleotides, the CDR3 is TGTGCCAGCAGCTTCGGGTCTCGAGGTTCACCCCTCCACTTT. The rearrangement uses TRBV7-9 and TRBJ1-6; the D is unclear. The CDR3 is 14 residues long. CDR1 SEHNR and CDR2 FQNEAQ come from the germline V gene (reference sequence). The V and J ends lost 3 bases and 9 bases respectively, with 12 bases between them.